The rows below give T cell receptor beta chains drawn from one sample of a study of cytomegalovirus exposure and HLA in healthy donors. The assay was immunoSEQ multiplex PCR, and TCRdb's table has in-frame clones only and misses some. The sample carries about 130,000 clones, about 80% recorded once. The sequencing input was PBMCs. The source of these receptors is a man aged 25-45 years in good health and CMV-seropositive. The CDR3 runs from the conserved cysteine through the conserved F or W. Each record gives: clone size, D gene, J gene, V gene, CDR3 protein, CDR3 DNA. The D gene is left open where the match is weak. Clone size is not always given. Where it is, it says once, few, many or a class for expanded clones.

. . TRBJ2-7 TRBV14 CASSYAQGLEQYF TGTGCCAGCAGCTATGCACAGGGCCTCGAGCAGTACTTC
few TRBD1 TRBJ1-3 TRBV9 CASSLDRASSGNTIYF TGTGCCAGCAGCCTGGACAGGGCGAGCTCTGGAAACACCATATATTTT
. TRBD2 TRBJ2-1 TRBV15 CATRSPRGGAGAGEQFF TGTGCCACCAGATCCCCGAGGGGGGGAGCGGGGGCGGGTGAGCAGTTCTTC
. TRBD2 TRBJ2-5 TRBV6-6 CASSSAGGETQYF TGTGCCAGCAGTTCAGCGGGGGGAGAGACCCAGTACTTC
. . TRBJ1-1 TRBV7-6 CASSLSGTEAFF TGTGCCAGCAGCTTGTCAGGGACTGAAGCTTTCTTT
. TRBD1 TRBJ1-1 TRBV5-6 CASSLISGGGDTEAFF TGTGCCAGCAGCTTGATTTCAGGGGGAGGTGACACTGAAGCTTTCTTT
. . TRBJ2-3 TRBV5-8 CASSLGGTDTQYF TGTGCCAGCAGCTTGGGCGGAACAGATACGCAGTATTTT
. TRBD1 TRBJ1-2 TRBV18 CASSHATGVDGYTF TGTGCCAGCTCACACGCCACAGGGGTAGATGGCTACACCTTC
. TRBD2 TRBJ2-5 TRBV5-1 CASSLTGLAGGRPQETQYF TGCGCCAGCAGCTTGACAGGGCTAGCGGGAGGGCGACCACAAGAGACCCAGTACTTC
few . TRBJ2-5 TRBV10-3 CAISPPNWETQYF TGTGCCATCAGCCCCCCCAACTGGGAGACCCAGTACTTC
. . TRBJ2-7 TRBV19 CASSADFYEQYF TGTGCCAGTAGTGCGGACTTTTACGAGCAGTACTTC
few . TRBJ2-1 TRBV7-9 CASSVEGGNEQFF TGTGCCAGCAGTGTTGAAGGAGGGAATGAGCAGTTCTTC
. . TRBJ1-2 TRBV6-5 CASSYSLSGYGYTF TGTGCCAGCAGTTACTCACTCTCGGGCTATGGCTACACCTTC
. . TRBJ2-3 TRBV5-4 CASSYGGRSTDTQYF TGTGCCAGCAGCTATGGGGGGAGGAGCACAGATACGCAGTATTTT
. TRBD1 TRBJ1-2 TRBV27 CASARQGMDYGYTF TGTGCCAGCGCACGACAGGGTATGGATTATGGCTACACCTTC